This TCR beta chain derives from a study of blood T cell repertoires in COVID-19. Study summary: PBMCs, B-cell-depleted T cells, or T cells were the source of the cDNA or gDNA that made up the material.

Original processing notes: The authors estimated nucleated cell counts from reference gene primer amplification. Some clones are missing from TCRdb's copy, which holds only in-frame ones; the method was immunoSEQ multiplex PCR. The V and J calls and clone size come from that table; D and trimming were worked out from the DNA. The sample yields about 120,000 clones, more than 80% seen once. V lost 5 bases to trimming and J lost 0 bases, with 14 bases between them. This CDR3 is built from 15 residues. Germline assignment: CDR1 MDHEN and CDR2 SYDVKM. The sample comprised peripheral blood. The gene calls are TRBV28 and TRBJ2-7; D ambiguous. The origin of this receptor is a man in his 70s with active or convalescent COVID-19. The CDR3 nucleotides are TGTGCCAGCAGTCAGCTCAGCGAATCCTCCTACGAGCAGTACTTC. It codes for CASSQLSESSYEQYF. The variable domain in full, completed from reference TRBV28 and TRBJ2-7, reads DVKVTQSSRYLVKRTGEKVFLECVQDMDHENMFWYRQDPGLGLRLIYFSYDVKMKEKGDIPEGYSVSREKKERFSLILESASTNQTSMYLCASSQLSESSYEQYFGPGTRLTVT.